Listed here are 32 T cell receptor beta chains from one sample, sequenced in a study of CD8 T cells in ankylosing spondylitis. TCRdb fed the 5' RACE reads into MiXCR, producing one record per CDR3 protein. This sample has around 130,000 distinct CDR3 sequences, with 9.3% found just once. The specimen was blood, either unsorted or a sorted T cell fraction (not recorded which). These receptors were taken from a male donor with ankylosing spondylitis or in good health (not recorded which).

This clonotype has at least ten counts. DNA for the CDR3: TGCAGCACGGGTCTGGGGACAGATACGCAGTATTTT. It yields the protein CSTGLGTDTQYF. The gene calls are TRBV29-1 and TRBJ2-3; D is uncertain. V shed 8 bases and J shed 3 bases, with 12 bases lying between them. The CDR3 is 12 amino acids. CDR1 is SQVTM and CDR2 is ANQGSEA in the germline V gene.

V gene TRBV29-1 combines with J gene TRBJ2-1; 10 positions agree with TRBD2. The CDR3 loop spans 14 amino acids. V lost 1 base, J lost 6 bases, and 3 bases stayed unmatched. The germline V gene has CDR1 SQVTM and CDR2 ANQGSEA. The CDR3 DNA sequence: TGCAGCGTTGAAGGACTAGCGGGCTTCAATGAGCAGTTCTTC. It yields the protein CSVEGLAGFNEQFF.

This clonotype came up many times. The rearrangement uses TRBV5-6 and TRBJ2-7; maybe TRBD2 (5 bases). V shed 2 bases and J shed 6 bases, with 12 bases lying between them. The CDR3 is 13 amino acids. CDR1 is SGHDT, CDR2 YYEEEE, per germline. The CDR3 coding sequence is TGTGCCAGCAGCTTTTTCGAGCGGCTCGAGCAGTACTTC. It encodes CASSFFERLEQYF.

V gene TRBV12-3 or TRBV12-4 combines with J gene TRBJ1-5; no clear D. The CDR3 sequence is 13 residues long. V was pared by 2 bases and J by 4 bases, with 6 bases between. CDR3 DNA: TGTGCCAGCAGTTTATTCAGAAATCAGCCCCAGCATTTT. This translates into CASSLFRNQPQHF.

The J gene is TRBJ1-5, the V gene TRBV19; D not resolved. The CDR3 consists of 14 residues. With 10 bases removed from V and 0 bases from J, the gap between germline ends came to 13 bases. Germline V gene data show CDR1 as LNHDA and CDR2 as SQIVND (reference sequence). The CDR3 DNA reads as TGTGCCACCACTACATTTTATAGCAATCAGCCCCAGCATTTT. It encodes CATTTFYSNQPQHF.

This clonotype was picked up many times. The chain is built from TRBV29-1 and TRBJ2-7; 7 bases match TRBD1. Trimming removed 5 bases from V and 2 bases from J; junction bases left unmatched: 6. Germline CDR1 is SQVTM and CDR2 is ANQGSEA. The CDR3 contains 13 residues. CDR3 region: CSVHGTETYEQYF. CDR3 bases: TGCAGCGTTCACGGGACAGAAACCTACGAGCAGTACTTC.

This clonotype was counted many times. The J gene is TRBJ2-7, the V gene TRBV5-6; no definite D call. The V gene lost 4 bases and the J gene lost 5 bases, with 7 bases spanning the gap. Germline V gene sequence: CDR1 SGHDT, CDR2 YYEEEE. This CDR3 has 11 residues. DNA of the CDR3: TGTGCCAGCAGCGATCGAGACGAGCAGTACTTC. Translated: CASSDRDEQYF.

This clonotype was detected only a few times. The chain has TRBV10-3 and TRBJ2-5; D gene unclear. V lost 2 bases and J 5 bases, leaving 3 bases between the germline ends. CDR1 is ENHRY and CDR2 is SYGVKD in the germline V gene. The CDR3 has 11 amino acids. CDR3 residues: CAISEGETQYF. Here the CDR3 DNA reads TGTGCCATCAGTGAGGGGGAGACCCAGTACTTC.

This clonotype came up many times. CDR3 in amino acids: CASSLALLRSETQYF. CDR3 nucleotides: TGTGCCAGCAGCTTAGCGCTTCTTCGGTCAGAGACCCAGTACTTC. The chain recombines TRBV7-2 with TRBJ2-5; D gene unclear. V lost 0 bases, J lost 4 bases, and 12 bases lay in between. Germline V lookup: CDR1 SGHTA, CDR2 FQGNSA. The CDR3 has 15 amino acids.

V and J are TRBV7-9 and TRBJ2-5; 12 bases map to TRBD2. This CDR3 spans 16 amino acids. Germline-derived CDR1 and CDR2 are SEHNR and FQNEAQ (reference sequence). After removal of 5 bases from V and 5 bases from J, the junction contained 9 bases not matched to a gene. In nucleotides, the CDR3 is TGTGCCAGCAGCCCCTCTAGCGGGAGGGCCGGTGAGACCCAGTACTTC. This codes for CASSPSSGRAGETQYF.

The gene calls are TRBV11-3 and TRBJ2-1; D perhaps matches TRBD2 (5 bases). Germline V gives CDR1 SGHNT, CDR2 YENEEA. V was shortened by 4 bases and J by 2 bases, with 15 bases between the two germline ends. The CDR3 loop spans 16 amino acids. The CDR3 sequence: CASSSSLGGPYNEQFF. CDR3 DNA sequence: TGTGCCAGCAGCTCATCACTCGGAGGTCCCTACAATGAGCAGTTCTTC.

In this sample, this clonotype turned up many times. The chain couples TRBV20-1 to TRBJ2-5; D is unresolved. The CDR3 is 12 amino acids. Trimming cost V 1 base and J 1 base, with 4 bases left between them. In germline, CDR1 is DFQATT, CDR2 SNEGSKA (reference sequence). The CDR3 nucleotides are TGCAGTGCTAGAGTGGGCCAAGAGACCCAGTACTTC. Protein product: CSARVGQETQYF.

This clonotype showed up just a few times. The CDR3 DNA reads as TGTGCCAGCAGCCCCCCACGCGGGAGACCCGATGAGCAGTTCTTC. It encodes CASSPPRGRPDEQFF. This sequence joins TRBV7-2 and TRBJ2-1; 7 positions agree with TRBD2. Unmatched junction bases numbered 12, after V lost 5 bases and J lost 8 bases. From germline, CDR1 is SGHTA and CDR2 FQGNSA. There are 15 residues in the CDR3. Looking up the rest from reference TRBV7-2 and TRBJ2-1 gives the full variable domain: GAGVSQSPSNKVTEKGKDVELRCDPISGHTALYWYRQSLGQGLEFLIYFQGNSAPDKSGLPSDRFSAERTGGSVSTLTIQRTQQEDSAVYLCASSPPRGRPDEQFFGPGTRLTVL.

This clonotype turned up a few times. The chain uses TRBV4-3 and TRBJ2-3, with TRBD2 matching 11 bases. The CDR3 sequence is 15 residues long. Germline values: CDR1 LGHNA, CDR2 YSLEER. J lost 6 bases, V lost 4 bases, and 6 bases had no gene match. The CDR3 loop is CASSRLAGGRDTQYF. For the CDR3, the DNA is TGCGCCAGCAGCCGGCTAGCGGGAGGACGGGATACGCAGTATTTT.

Ten or more counts support this clonotype. The rearrangement links TRBV20-1 to TRBJ2-7; TRBD2 aligns across 12 bases. This CDR3 is 15 amino acids long. Germline-derived CDR1 and CDR2 are DFQATT and SNEGSKA (reference sequence). V lost 4 bases and J lost 5; bases outside the gene matches: 9. The CDR3, as DNA: TGCAGTGCTATTGGCCTAGCGGGAGGGCCTGACGAGCAGTACTTC. It encodes CSAIGLAGGPDEQYF.

This clonotype was observed a few times. V usage is TRBV30 and J usage is TRBJ2-1, with 8 nucleotides matching TRBD2. With V trimmed by 0 bases and J by 5 bases, 3 bases remained unmatched. The CDR3 is 14 residues long. Per germline, CDR1 GTSNPN and CDR2 SVGIG (reference sequence). The CDR3 here is CAWSVGGRHNEQFF. CDR3 coding DNA: TGTGCCTGGAGTGTCGGCGGGAGGCACAATGAGCAGTTCTTC.

In this sample, this clonotype turned up many times. V usage is TRBV5-1 and J usage is TRBJ1-5, with D possibly matching TRBD1 (6 bases). The CDR3 is 15 amino acids. V was cut by 4 bases and J by 6 bases, with 17 bases left in between. The germline V gene encodes CDR1 SGHRS and CDR2 YFSETQ. The CDR3 DNA follows: TGCGCCAGCAGCCCCGGAGGGGGGGATCCTCAGCCCCAGCATTTT. Its translation: CASSPGGGDPQPQHF. Complete variable domain (other parts from reference TRBV5-1 and TRBJ1-5): KAGVTQTPRYLIKTRGQQVTLSCSPISGHRSVSWYQQTPGQGLQFLFEYFSETQRNKGNFPGRFSGRQFSNSRSEMNVSTLELGDSALYLCASSPGGGDPQPQHFGDGTRLSIL.

The table lists this clonotype with a few counts. This chain links TRBV5-1 with TRBJ2-1, with 9 bases identical to TRBD1. J gave up 1 base and V 4 bases, and 6 bases lay outside the gene matches. CDR3 size: 16 residues. Per the germline V gene, CDR1 is SGHRS and CDR2 is YFSETQ. In nucleotides, the CDR3 is TGCGCCAGCAGCGTGGGACAGGGAGGATCCTACAATGAGCAGTTCTTC. Residues: CASSVGQGGSYNEQFF.

This clonotype was detected ten times or more. The rearrangement links TRBV18 to TRBJ2-3; no definite D call. The V gene's germline CDR1 is KGHSH and CDR2 LQKENI. Trimming took 6 bases from V and 6 from J, leaving 19 bases between them. The CDR3 length is 15 residues. CDR3 DNA sequence: TGTGCCAGCTCCCAACCCGTGATAGGGTCGGATACGCAGTATTTT. This sequence encodes CASSQPVIGSDTQYF.

Ten or more counts support this clonotype. The CDR3, as DNA: TGTGCCAGCAGCTTATCCGAGCTAGAGGCTAGCGGAGCCACCGGGGAGCTGTTTTTT. This translates into CASSLSELEASGATGELFF. V usage is TRBV7-6 and J usage is TRBJ2-2; 7 bases match TRBD2. The germline gives CDR1 SGHVS, CDR2 FNYEAQ. J was trimmed by 4 bases and V by 2 bases; bases with no gene match: 16. The CDR3 is 19 residues long.

This clonotype has only a few counts. The V and J genes are TRBV12-3 or TRBV12-4 and TRBJ2-7; 12 bases line up with TRBD2. The CDR3 extends over 14 amino acids. Trimming removed 6 bases from V and 4 bases from J; junction bases left unmatched: 4. CDR3 nucleotides: TGTGCCAGCAGCCGACTAGCGGGGGCGTACGAGCAGTACTTC. It encodes CASSRLAGAYEQYF.

This clonotype was observed at least ten times. This sequence joins TRBV6-2 or TRBV6-3 and TRBJ2-1; 11 nucleotides match TRBD2. CDR3 length equals 15 residues. The V segment lost 6 bases and the J segment 5 bases; nucleotides outside the gene matches: 6. Germline CDR1 and CDR2: MNHEY and SVGEGT. CDR3 loop: CASRPGLAENNEQFF. DNA of the CDR3: TGTGCCAGCAGACCGGGACTAGCGGAAAACAATGAGCAGTTCTTC.

This clonotype appeared many times. V and J are TRBV7-6 and TRBJ2-3; 12 positions match TRBD2. J gave up 7 bases and V 0 bases, and 8 bases lay outside the gene matches. The CDR3 is made up of 17 amino acids. Germline V gene lookup returns CDR1 SGHVS and CDR2 FNYEAQ. The CDR3 loop is CASSLAPLTSGGYTQYF. The DNA of the CDR3 is TGTGCCAGCAGCTTAGCACCCTTGACTAGCGGGGGTTATACGCAGTATTTT. Full variable domain (remainder filled in from reference TRBV7-6 and TRBJ2-3): GAGVSQSPRYKVTKRGQDVALRCDPISGHVSLYWYRQALGQGPEFLTYFNYEAQQDKSGLPNDRFSAERPEGSISTLTIQRTEQRDSAMYRCASSLAPLTSGGYTQYFGPGTRLTVL.

This clonotype has only a few counts. J is TRBJ2-6 and V is TRBV7-2; D ambiguous. This CDR3 is 14 amino acids long. Germline V gene lookup returns CDR1 SGHTA and CDR2 FQGNSA. The ends were cut back, 4 bases at V and 3 bases at J, with 7 bases in the middle. CDR3 amino acids: CASSSPYGANVLTF. The CDR3 DNA sequence: TGTGCCAGCAGCTCCCCGTATGGGGCCAACGTCCTGACTTTC.

As regards this clonotype: A read error may be the cause here, since a much bigger clone is one base away. The chain recombines TRBV20-1 with TRBJ2-1; 7 bases match TRBD2. J was trimmed by 4 bases and V by 2 bases; bases with no gene match: 5. Germline assignment: CDR1 DFQATT and CDR2 SNEGSKA (reference sequence). The length of the CDR3 is 14 residues. CDR3 in DNA: TGCAGTGCTAGAACGCTAGCGGAGTACAATGAGCAGTTCTTC. Translation gives CSARTLAEYNEQFF.

At least ten counts were recorded for this clonotype. The CDR3 DNA reads TGCAGTGCTAGAAAGACCGACGAGCAGTACTTC. Translated, it gives CSARKTDEQYF. The V call is TRBV20-1, the J call TRBJ2-7; D call uncertain. CDR1 DFQATT and CDR2 SNEGSKA come from the germline V gene (reference sequence). V dropped 2 bases and J dropped 5 bases, with 7 bases sitting between them. The CDR3 is 11 residues long.

The genes are TRBV20-1 and TRBJ2-1, with 11 positions matching TRBD2. The CDR3 is 14 residues long. J gave up 10 bases and V 2 bases, and 7 bases lay outside the gene matches. CDR1 is DFQATT, CDR2 SNEGSKA, per germline (reference sequence). For the CDR3, the DNA is TGCAGTGCTAGACGTAGCGGGAGGGCCCTGGAGCAGTTCTTC. As protein: CSARRSGRALEQFF.

Only a few counts were recorded for this clonotype. The chain combines TRBV5-1 with TRBJ2-1; 8 nucleotides agree with TRBD2. Per the germline V gene, CDR1 is SGHRS and CDR2 is YFSETQ. V shed 2 bases, J shed 6 bases, and the junction held 7 bases outside the gene matches. The CDR3 contains 15 residues. The CDR3 here is CASSFKSGSSNEQFF. CDR3 DNA sequence: TGCGCCAGCAGCTTTAAGAGCGGGAGTAGCAATGAGCAGTTCTTC.

This clonotype has at least ten counts. The chain is built from TRBV7-8 and TRBJ1-2; no firm D call. Germline assignment: CDR1 SGHVS and CDR2 FQNEAQ. The germline V and J ends were trimmed by 2 bases and 11 bases, with 21 bases remaining between them. This CDR3 comprises 15 residues. The CDR3 nucleotides are TGTGCCAGCAGCTTAATGTCGCGGGCAGCGGCTGAATACACCTTC. Its translation is CASSLMSRAAAEYTF.

With regard to this clonotype: A much larger clone differs by one base, so this may be a read error. The V gene is TRBV12-3 or TRBV12-4, the J gene TRBJ1-1; D possibly corresponds to TRBD1 (6 bases). V was cut by 3 bases and J by 1 base, with 9 bases left in between. The CDR3 has 14 amino acids. The CDR3 protein is CASSLLGANTEAFF. The CDR3 DNA is TGTGCCAGCAGTTTGCTGGGGGCGAACACTGAAGCTTTCTTT.

Many counts were recorded for this clonotype. V is TRBV20-1 and J is TRBJ2-1, with D unresolved. This CDR3 comprises 10 residues. Germline V gene lookup returns CDR1 DFQATT and CDR2 SNEGSKA (reference sequence). V was clipped by 6 bases and J by 6 bases, with 6 bases between them. The CDR3 loop reads CSAWINEQFF. The CDR3 bases are TGCAGTGCATGGATCAATGAGCAGTTCTTC.

There are many counts of this clonotype. The chain couples TRBV29-1 to TRBJ2-1, with D hard to call. V was shortened by 1 base and J by 4 bases, with 17 bases between the two germline ends. The CDR3 covers 16 residues. Germline assignment: CDR1 SQVTM and CDR2 ANQGSEA. The CDR3 protein is CSVEGAFESRYNEQFF. Written as DNA, the CDR3 is TGCAGCGTTGAAGGGGCCTTCGAATCGCGGTACAATGAGCAGTTCTTC.